The 25 T cell receptor beta chains below come from one sample, sequenced in a study of blood T cells in healthy people across ages. Primed by a sample-barcoded 5' primer and a J-beta primer mix, a second PCR proceeded for about 6 to 12 cycles. In TCRdb, the 5' RACE reads were re-called with MiXCR into one record per CDR3 protein. The repertoire holds about 1.8 million distinct CDR3 sequences, with approximately 50% as singletons. The material sequenced was blood. These receptors were taken from a woman in her thirties or forties in good health.

For this clonotype: The junction shows a germline mismatch at one end, possibly a read error. This chain joins TRBV7-2 and TRBJ1-4; 9 bases fit TRBD1. Germline CDR1 reads SGHTA; CDR2 reads FQGNSA. The CDR3 loop spans 15 amino acids. CDR3 protein: CAGSLPGQGREKLFF. CDR3 DNA: TGTGCCGGCAGCTTACCGGGACAGGGACGTGAAAAACTGTTTTTT.

This clonotype was seen a handful of times. The chain recombines TRBV20-1 with TRBJ2-6; 9 bases are shared with TRBD1. The CDR3 is made up of 18 amino acids. J gave up 0 bases and V 6 bases, and 12 bases lay outside the gene matches. The V gene's germline CDR1 is DFQATT and CDR2 SNEGSKA (reference sequence). CDR3 in DNA: TGCAGTGCCACCGAATTGACAGGGGGGAGCTCTGGGGCCAACGTCCTGACTTTC. It codes for CSATELTGGSSGANVLTF.

This clonotype has a handful of counts. The chain carries TRBV6-1 and TRBJ1-2, with a weak D call TRBD1 (6 bases). Germline CDR1 is MNHNS and CDR2 is SASEGT. The length of the CDR3 is 16 residues. The V end lost 3 bases, the J end lost 7 bases, and 21 bases lay between the germline ends. CDR3 region: CASSEATGTPGPGYTF. CDR3 bases: TGTGCCAGCAGTGAGGCCACCGGGACACCCGGCCCTGGCTACACCTTC.

About this clonotype itself: A junction end diverges from the germline sequence, so it may reflect a read error. The rearrangement joins TRBV9 to TRBJ2-1, with 8 bases aligning to TRBD1. The J call may be wrong; the DNA end is better matched by TRBJ2-7. The germline CDR1 and CDR2 sequences are SGDLS and YYNGEE. The CDR3 sequence is 15 residues long. The chain's CDR3 is CASSPWRDRGYGQYF. In DNA form, the CDR3 reads TGTGCCAGCAGCCCGTGGAGAGACAGGGGCTACGGGCAGTACTTC.

Details on this clonotype: An end of the junction does not agree with germline; a read error may underlie this. The chain employs TRBV6-2 or TRBV6-3 and TRBJ2-5; 7 nucleotides match TRBD1. The J call may be wrong; the DNA end is better matched by TRBJ2-7. The CDR3 sequence is 14 residues long. Germline V gene data show CDR1 as MNHEY and CDR2 as SVGEGT. The CDR3 bases are TGTGCCAGCAGATACTCGACAGGGAACCACGAGCAGTACTTC. Residues: CASRYSTGNHEQYF.

This clonotype was seen once. The chain recombines TRBV29-1 with TRBJ1-2; 8 bases are shared with TRBD1. This CDR3 region has 13 residues. V lost 3 bases to trimming and J lost 7 bases; unmatched junction nucleotides: 7. Germline CDR1 and CDR2: SQVTM and ANQGSEA. CDR3 loop: CSVDSGGEGGYTF. CDR3 coding DNA: TGCAGCGTTGATTCAGGGGGCGAAGGTGGCTACACCTTC. Complete variable domain (other parts from reference TRBV29-1 and TRBJ1-2): SAVISQKPSRDICQRGTSLTIQCQVDSQVTMMFWYRQQPGQSLTLIATANQGSEATYESGFVIDKFPISRPNLTFSTLTVSNMSPEDSSIYLCSVDSGGEGGYTFGSGTRLTVV.

The chain has TRBV7-2 and TRBJ2-1; 9 bases fit TRBD2. V dropped 1 base and J dropped 5; count of bases not matched to a gene: 3. Germline CDR1 and CDR2: SGHTA and FQGNSA. The CDR3 spans 15 residues. The CDR3 nucleotides are TGTGCCAGCAGCTTAGTAGCGGGGGACCACAATGAGCAGTTCTTC. It yields the protein CASSLVAGDHNEQFF.

This clonotype was found many times. The gene calls are TRBV20-1 and TRBJ2-1; 11 nucleotides match TRBD2. Germline loops: CDR1 DFQATT, CDR2 SNEGSKA (reference sequence). The CDR3 contains 16 residues. V trimming: 4 bases; J trimming: 3 bases; junction bases outside the gene matches: 8. The CDR3 region has the DNA TGCAGTGCTAAAGGAGCCACTAGCGGGGGCTACAATGAGCAGTTCTTC. This encodes CSAKGATSGGYNEQFF.

As for this clonotype: The junction and the germline gene differ at one end; a read error may be behind it. The rearrangement uses TRBV6-5 and TRBJ1-1; TRBD1 matches at 10 bases. Germline V gene data show CDR1 as MNHEY and CDR2 as SVGAGI. The CDR3 extends over 16 amino acids. The CDR3 reads CASNRGDRGLNTEAFF. The CDR3 DNA follows: TGTGCTAGCAATAGGGGGGACAGGGGTTTGAACACTGAAGCTTTCTTT.

The rearrangement uses TRBV6-6 and TRBJ2-7, with 9 bases aligning to TRBD1. V shed 5 bases, J shed 4 bases, and the junction held 3 bases outside the gene matches. The CDR3 is made up of 13 amino acids. In germline, CDR1 is MNHNY, CDR2 SVGAGI (reference sequence). The CDR3 protein is CASSKQGAYEQYF. In nucleotides, the CDR3 is TGTGCCAGCAGTAAACAGGGGGCTTACGAGCAGTACTTC.

This clonotype turned up a few times. The V call is TRBV5-1, the J call TRBJ2-3; 10 bases fit TRBD1. The germline CDR1 and CDR2 sequences are SGHRS and YFSETQ. CDR3 length equals 16 residues. J gave up 6 bases and V 4 bases, and 11 bases lay outside the gene matches. CDR3 sequence (DNA): TGCGCCAGCAGCCCCCGCGGGACAGGGGAAACGGATACGCAGTATTTT. Amino acids: CASSPRGTGETDTQYF.

This clonotype was detected only a few times. For the CDR3, the DNA is TGTGCCAGCAGCTTAGATCTGGTCCAAGAGACCCAGTACTTC. Translating it yields CASSLDLVQETQYF. The chain recombines TRBV7-2 with TRBJ2-5; the D is unclear. The CDR3 covers 14 residues. The germline gives CDR1 SGHTA, CDR2 FQGNSA. V lost 1 base and J lost 1, with 7 bases in between.

The chain has TRBV28 and TRBJ2-1; 12 bases line up with TRBD1. The CDR3 covers 17 residues. The V gene end was trimmed by 6 bases and the J gene end by 8 bases; junction bases not matched to a gene: 14. Germline values: CDR1 MDHEN, CDR2 SYDVKM. The DNA for the CDR3 is TGTGCCAGCAGCTCCAGCCCGGGACAGGGGGCCAGAGATGAGCAGTTCTTC. Its protein product is CASSSSPGQGARDEQFF. The whole variable domain, filled in from reference TRBV28 and TRBJ2-1, reads DVKVTQSSRYLVKRTGEKVFLECVQDMDHENMFWYRQDPGLGLRLIYFSYDVKMKEKGDIPEGYSVSREKKERFSLILESASTNQTSMYLCASSSSPGQGARDEQFFGPGTRLTVL.

This clonotype came up once. The gene calls are TRBV3-1 and TRBJ1-4; 9 bases are shared with TRBD1. The CDR3 has 16 residues. Unmatched junction bases numbered 5, after V lost 2 bases and J lost 4 bases. CDR1 LGHDT and CDR2 YNNKEL come from the germline V gene (reference sequence). The DNA of the CDR3 is TGTGCCAGCAGCCAACAAGGGACAGGGCTTAATGAAAAACTGTTTTTT. Translated: CASSQQGTGLNEKLFF.

This sequence joins TRBV7-9 and TRBJ2-7; 10 bases fit TRBD2. With 10 bases clipped from V and 0 bases from J, the junction kept 12 bases outside the gene matches. Germline values: CDR1 SEHNR, CDR2 FQNEAQ (reference sequence). This CDR3 region has 16 residues. CDR3 amino acids: CATRVSGGTGSYEQYF. The CDR3 nucleotides are TGTGCCACCCGGGTTAGCGGGGGGACCGGCTCCTACGAGCAGTACTTC.

In its sample, this clonotype was seen a few times. J is TRBJ2-5 and V is TRBV5-1; 10 bases align to TRBD2. Trimming took 1 base from V and 1 from J; bases not matched to a gene: 4. This CDR3 contains 16 residues. Germline V gives CDR1 SGHRS, CDR2 YFSETQ. The CDR3 region has the DNA TGCGCCAGCAGCTTGTTCGCTAGCGGGGGCCAAGAGACCCAGTACTTC. Protein product: CASSLFASGGQETQYF.

The gene calls are TRBV21-1 and TRBJ1-5. TRBV21-1 is a recognized pseudogene. This CDR3 contains 15 residues. The CDR3 DNA reads as TGTGCCAGCAGCAAAGCCCCTCGCGGGATCCAGCCCCAGCATTTT. This sequence encodes CASSKAPRGIQPQHF.

The chain has TRBV6-2 or TRBV6-3 and TRBJ2-4; D uncertain. The CDR3 is 12 amino acids. Trimming took 4 bases from V and 11 from J, leaving 12 bases between them. CDR1 and CDR2 (germline): MNHEY, SVGEGT. In DNA, the CDR3 is TGTGCCAGCAGTTCCCCTCATCTACTTCAGTACTTC. Its protein product is CASSSPHLLQYF.

There are a few counts of this clonotype. The CDR3 DNA sequence: TGCAGTGCAAGGGGTGTGGCCAATGAGCAGTTCTTC. This codes for CSARGVANEQFF. The rearrangement uses TRBV20-1 and TRBJ2-1; D possibly corresponds to TRBD1 (5 bases). The germline V gene encodes CDR1 DFQATT and CDR2 SNEGSKA (reference sequence). This CDR3 is built from 12 residues. With 6 bases removed from V and 6 bases from J, the gap between germline ends came to 12 bases.

J is TRBJ1-2 and V is TRBV6-2 or TRBV6-3, with D hard to call. The V end lost 7 bases, the J end lost 3 bases, and 15 bases lay between the germline ends. This CDR3 has 14 amino acids. Germline V lookup: CDR1 MNHEY, CDR2 SVGEGT. The CDR3 sequence: CASIAGPVDYGYTF. CDR3 sequence (DNA): TGTGCCAGCATCGCAGGTCCGGTGGACTATGGCTACACCTTC.

Comment on this clonotype: Relative to the germline gene, one junction end is altered; a read error may explain this. This rearrangement joins TRBV5-5 to TRBJ2-1, with TRBD2 matching over 7 bases. The CDR3 is made up of 14 amino acids. CDR1 and CDR2 from the germline V gene are SGHKS and YYEKEE (reference sequence). The CDR3 spells CASSTTGTTNGQFF. Written as DNA, the CDR3 is TGTGCCAGCAGCACGACCGGGACTACCAATGGGCAGTTCTTC.

The rearrangement links TRBV27 to TRBJ2-7; D gene uncertain. Trimming stripped 6 bases from V and 2 bases from J, with 17 bases between. The CDR3 sequence is 15 residues long. Germline V gene data show CDR1 as MNHEY and CDR2 as SMNVEV (reference sequence). This CDR3 is CASSRAYRDTYEQYF. CDR3 nucleotides: TGTGCCAGCAGCCGAGCCTATCGAGACACCTACGAGCAGTACTTC.

This clonotype was recorded once. The rearrangement links TRBV7-9 to TRBJ2-7, with 7 nucleotides matching TRBD1. The CDR3 has 15 residues. The germline V gene encodes CDR1 SEHNR and CDR2 FQNEAQ (reference sequence). V shed 5 bases and J 7 bases; nucleotides not matched to a gene: 14. CDR3 loop: CASSGTTGSYNEQYF. The CDR3 DNA reads TGTGCCAGCAGCGGAACGACAGGGTCGTACAATGAGCAGTACTTC.

The chain has TRBV7-2 and TRBJ2-1; 9 nucleotides line up with TRBD2. The V and J ends lost 2 bases and 7 bases, in that order; junction bases with no gene match: 6. CDR3 length equals 15 residues. Germline CDR1 and CDR2: SGHTA and FQGNSA. The CDR3 region has the DNA TGTGCCAGCAGCTTAACACTAGCGGGTGGTAATGAGCAGTTCTTC. As protein: CASSLTLAGGNEQFF.

Ten or more counts support this clonotype. This chain links TRBV27 with TRBJ2-3; D is unclear. Germline values: CDR1 MNHEY, CDR2 SMNVEV (reference sequence). The CDR3 totals 13 residues. V dropped 7 bases and J dropped 1 base, with 9 bases sitting between them. The CDR3: CASTRPGTDTQYF. For the CDR3, the DNA is TGTGCCAGCACCCGACCGGGCACAGATACGCAGTATTTT.